One and the same sample provided the 10 T cell receptor beta chains below, sequenced in a study of shared clonotypes between healthy human individuals. Assay: immunoSEQ multiplex PCR; the TCRdb copy retains only in-frame clones and omits some. The data hold about 2.2 million clones, with around 93% observed a single time. Positively selected for CCR7, the CD45RO-negative cells used as naive CD8 cells excluded terminally differentiated effector memory CD45RA+ cells. Sequencing used naive CD8+ T cells from PBMCs. All receptors derive from a man aged 18 to 29 in good health. Some clones in this sample may be carry-over from other donors' samples.

The chain recombines TRBV7-9 with TRBJ1-4; the D gene is possibly TRBD1 (5 bases). Trimming took 4 bases from V and 0 from J, leaving 12 bases between them. Germline V lookup: CDR1 SEHNR, CDR2 FQNEAQ (reference sequence). The CDR3 extends over 16 amino acids. CDR3 nucleotide sequence: TGTGCCAGCAGCTACCGGGACGGTGCAACTAATGAAAAACTGTTTTTT. Residues: CASSYRDGATNEKLFF.

The genes are TRBV19 and TRBJ1-1; a possible D gene is TRBD1 (6 bases). The V end lost 8 bases, the J end lost 2 bases, and 18 bases lay between the germline ends. This CDR3 spans 15 amino acids. Germline assignment: CDR1 LNHDA and CDR2 SQIVND (reference sequence). The CDR3, as DNA: TGTGCCAGTCACAACACAGGGTCCCTTAACACTGAAGCTTTCTTT. Translated: CASHNTGSLNTEAFF.

The sample holds one count of this clone. This rearrangement joins TRBV5-8 to TRBJ2-7; TRBD2 is a possible D gene (7 bases). The V end lost 3 bases, the J end lost 1 base, and 17 bases lay between the germline ends. The CDR3 has 16 amino acids. CDR1 is SGHTS, CDR2 YDEGEE, per germline. CDR3 sequence (DNA): TGTGCCAGCAGCTGGGGGGGCAGGGGCCTTTCCTACGAGCAGTACTTC. The encoded protein is CASSWGGRGLSYEQYF.

This clone has just one count. V usage is TRBV15 and J usage is TRBJ1-5; D is unclear. The CDR3 runs to 13 residues. Looked up from germline, CDR1 is LNHNV and CDR2 is YYDKDF (reference sequence). V lost 5 bases and J lost 7, with 12 bases in between. CDR3 region: CATSSAWRQPQHF. CDR3 nucleotide sequence: TGTGCCACCAGCTCCGCCTGGCGACAGCCCCAGCATTTT.

The chain uses TRBV7-9 and TRBJ2-7, with a possible D match to TRBD2 (5 bases). Germline V gives CDR1 SEHNR, CDR2 FQNEAQ (reference sequence). This CDR3 is 16 amino acids long. Trimming stripped 3 bases from V and 1 base from J, with 16 bases between. The CDR3 reads CASSFSPSPKSYEQYF. The CDR3 DNA is TGTGCCAGCAGCTTTTCGCCTAGCCCCAAATCCTACGAGCAGTACTTC. The complete variable domain, with remaining parts taken from reference TRBV7-9 and TRBJ2-7, reads DTGVSQNPRHKITKRGQNVTFRCDPISEHNRLYWYRQTLGQGPEFLTYFQNEAQLEKSRLLSDRFSAERPKGSFSTLEIQRTEQGDSAMYLCASSFSPSPKSYEQYFGPGTRLTVT.

The chain uses TRBV27 and TRBJ2-7, with D maybe TRBD2 (6 bases). Trimming took 2 bases from V and 0 from J, leaving 14 bases between them. The germline gives CDR1 MNHEY, CDR2 SMNVEV (reference sequence). The CDR3 is 16 residues long. CDR3 amino acids: CASSLLRTIGSYEQYF. CDR3 DNA sequence: TGTGCCAGCAGTTTACTCAGGACTATCGGCTCCTACGAGCAGTACTTC.

The CDR3 reads CSVVGSHYGYTF. CDR3 sequence (DNA): TGCAGCGTTGTTGGGTCGCACTATGGCTACACCTTC. This chain connects TRBV29-1 to TRBJ1-2; D uncertain. Germline V lookup: CDR1 SQVTM, CDR2 ANQGSEA. The V gene lost 4 bases and the J gene lost 3 bases, with 9 bases spanning the gap. The CDR3 length is 12 residues.

The rearrangement links TRBV18 to TRBJ1-5, with D perhaps TRBD1 (5 bases). The CDR3 spans 14 residues. Germline CDR1 is KGHSH and CDR2 is LQKENI. The V end was cut by 2 bases, the J end by 4 bases, with 9 bases between. The CDR3 region has the DNA TGTGCCAGCTCACCATCAGGGCTAAATCAGCCCCAGCATTTT. Residues: CASSPSGLNQPQHF.

The chain couples TRBV4-1 to TRBJ1-1; no definite D call. Trimming pared 2 bases from V and 1 base from J, leaving 11 bases between. This CDR3 is built from 15 residues. CDR1 and CDR2 (germline): MGHRA, YSYEKL. The CDR3 loop is CASSQLREGNTEAFF. DNA for the CDR3: TGCGCCAGCAGCCAACTCCGGGAAGGGAACACTGAAGCTTTCTTT.

The rearrangement links TRBV19 to TRBJ1-1; D is perhaps TRBD1 (6 bases). Germline CDR1 and CDR2: LNHDA and SQIVND (reference sequence). V was cut by 10 bases and J by 4 bases, with 19 bases left in between. CDR3 length equals 14 residues. CDR3: CATMARGLGTEAFF. As DNA, the CDR3 is TGTGCCACTATGGCCAGGGGCCTGGGCACTGAAGCTTTCTTT. Full variable domain (missing parts from reference TRBV19 and TRBJ1-1): DGGITQSPKYLFRKEGQNVTLSCEQNLNHDAMYWYRQDPGQGLRLIYYSQIVNDFQKGDIAEGYSVSREKKESFPLTVTSAQKNPTAFYLCATMARGLGTEAFFGQGTRLTVV.